This record covers a single TCR beta chain. This entry belongs to a study of blood T cell repertoires in COVID-19. In the original workflow: Using reference gene primer amplification, nucleated cell counts were estimated. Generated by immunoSEQ multiplex PCR, the TCRdb table keeps only in-frame clones and is missing some. The V and J calls and the clone size are those of that table, but D and trimming were determined from the DNA. The sample contains roughly 230,000 clones, around nine tenths of which appear only once. Researchers sorted participants into cohorts using their self-reported clinical history. CDR1 is LGHNA and CDR2 is YSLEER in the germline V gene. The CDR3 covers 15 residues. V was pared by 5 bases and J by 4 bases, with 17 bases between.

Sequencing was done on a sample of PBMCs or T cells enriched from blood (not recorded which). The chain uses TRBV4-3 and TRBJ1-2, with a weak D call TRBD1 (6 bases). The TCR was taken from a woman in her twenties or thirties with acute COVID-19. This CDR3 reads CASSEGQPGSYGYTF. CDR3 in DNA: TGCGCCAGCAGCGAAGGACAGCCAGGCTCCTATGGCTACACCTTC.